Listed below are T cell receptor beta chains from one sample, sequenced in a study of T cells after yellow fever vaccination. TCRdb called the 5' RACE reads again in MiXCR, with one record for every CDR3 protein. The data show 450,000 to 600,000 distinct CDR3 sequences, about a sixth seen once. Source: PBMCs, taken 5 to 6 days after the first yellow fever vaccination. The receptors derive from a man younger than 35 who received the YFV17D yellow fever vaccine. Both conserved end residues are trimmed from each CDR3. Expanded clones are given a class, and other clones once, few, many or no size at all.

v_call clone_size cdr3_length cdr3_aa
TRBV29-1 NA 9 SGGRNTEAF
TRBV12-3/TRBV12-4 many 11 ASSVASNQPQH
TRBV30 once 14 AFSDRGLLRHYEQY
TRBV10-3 NA 11 AISDSTTYEQY
TRBV3-1 few 12 ASSQGWYNSPLH
TRBV5-4 NA 13 ATRVVGLARDEQF
TRBV2 NA 11 ASTLPSTDTQY
TRBV4-1 many 12 ASSPRRTDNEQF
TRBV7-2 few 14 ASSLSRGAESSPLH
TRBV18 NA 13 ASSPYGSNTGELF
TRBV7-6 many 10 ASSGQQETQY
TRBV4-1 NA 15 ASSQDGAGGNYNEQF
TRBV9 NA 12 ASSARVQVNGYT
TRBV28 NA 13 ASSVLGREQETQY
TRBV7-9 NA 13 ASSTHSSSTGELF
TRBV6-1 few 13 ASSRLAANTDTQY
TRBV6-2/TRBV6-3 few 9 ASRRNYEQY
TRBV9 few 10 ASSVDTNTIY
TRBV5-5 many 13 ASRLSGVHYNEQF
TRBV6-5 few 12 ASSYLQGGYEQY
TRBV15 once 15 ATSSSLPVRARNEQY
TRBV7-2 few 14 ASTNAWSSNTGELF
TRBV7-2 many 11 ASSPRGYTEAF